This T cell receptor (beta chain) comes out of a study of blood T cell repertoires in COVID-19. The repertoire was sequenced with immunoSEQ multiplex PCR; TCRdb's copy has only in-frame clones and lacks some. The data show 100,000 or so clones, more than 80% seen once. Per germline, CDR1 MDHEN and CDR2 SYDVKM. V was shortened by 4 bases and J by 3 bases, with 15 bases between the two germline ends. The CDR3 runs 15 residues. The material sequenced was peripheral blood. The TCR sequence derives from a woman of 80 years or more with acute or convalescent COVID-19. The chain is built from TRBV28 and TRBJ1-1; unclear D gene. The CDR3 coding sequence is TGTGCCAGCAGTTCAGCCTTGGAGTGGTACACTGAAGCTTTCTTT. Its protein product is CASSSALEWYTEAFF.